This passage covers 14 T cell receptor beta chains from one sample sequenced in a study of technical replicates of blood from a few donors. The repertoire was sequenced with immunoSEQ multiplex PCR; TCRdb's copy has only in-frame clones and lacks some. Of under 85,000 clones in the sample, 75% to 90% were seen once. Sequenced sample: PBMCs. These receptors came from a human donor in good health. Some clones in this sample may be carry-over from other donors' samples.

This sequence joins TRBV13 and TRBJ2-3; TRBD2 aligns across 14 bases. V gave up 5 bases and J gave up 4 bases; unmatched junction bases: 11. CDR3 size: 18 residues. Germline V gene data show CDR1 as PRHDT and CDR2 as FYEKMQ (reference sequence). CDR3 sequence reads: CASSPTSGGAGRSDTQYF. Here the CDR3 DNA reads TGTGCCAGCAGCCCGACTAGCGGGGGGGCTGGTCGGTCAGATACGCAGTATTTT.

This clone was seen more than once but under ten times. A junction end diverges from the germline sequence, so it may reflect a read error. V usage is TRBV18 and J usage is TRBJ1-1; TRBD1 aligns across 8 bases. CDR1 and CDR2 from the germline V gene are KGHSH and LQKENI. The CDR3 covers 12 residues. CDR3 coding DNA: TGTGCCAGCTCACCACAACAGGGGGATGTTCTCTTT. It translates to CASSPQQGDVLF. Together with reference TRBV18 and TRBJ1-1, the CDR3 gives the full variable domain: NAGVMQNPRHLVRRRGQEARLRCSPMKGHSHVYWYRQLPEEGLKFMVYLQKENIIDESGMPKERFSAEFPKEGPSILRIQQVVRGDSAAYFCASSPQQGDVLFGQGTRLTVV.

This chain uses TRBV6-6 with TRBJ1-6, with D unclear. CDR1 MNHNY and CDR2 SVGAGI come from the germline V gene (reference sequence). CDR3 size: 14 residues. V was shortened by 3 bases and J by 7 bases, with 10 bases between the two germline ends. DNA of the CDR3: TGTGCCAGCAGTTATCGCCGGGAAAATTCACCCCTCCACTTT. Translating gives CASSYRRENSPLHF.

This chain joins TRBV9 and TRBJ1-2, with 8 bases identical to TRBD1. Germline V CDR1 and CDR2: SGDLS, YYNGEE. The CDR3 totals 14 residues. The trim removed 4 bases at V and 6 bases at J, leaving 8 bases unmatched. CDR3 bases: TGTGCCAGCAGCCTCCTGGACAGGGAACATGGCTACACCTTC. Translating it yields CASSLLDREHGYTF.

This chain connects TRBV7-9 to TRBJ2-7; D call uncertain. Germline loops: CDR1 SEHNR, CDR2 FQNEAQ (reference sequence). V lost 3 bases to trimming and J lost 6 bases, with 9 bases between them. The CDR3 is made up of 12 amino acids. CDR3 sequence: CASSFVATEQYF. The CDR3 DNA reads as TGTGCCAGCAGCTTTGTAGCAACCGAGCAGTACTTC.

The DNA of the CDR3 is TGTGCCAGCAGATACCAAGGACCCAAGACTAGCGGGCTACAAGAGACCCAGTACTTC. It yields the protein CASRYQGPKTSGLQETQYF. This chain connects TRBV7-9 to TRBJ2-5, with 10 bases identical to TRBD2. There are 19 residues in the CDR3. Unmatched junction bases numbered 18, after V lost 6 bases and J lost 2 bases. Germline loops: CDR1 SEHNR, CDR2 FQNEAQ (reference sequence).

This rearrangement joins TRBV19 to TRBJ2-3; 7 nucleotides agree with TRBD1. The CDR3 totals 16 residues. The germline V gene encodes CDR1 LNHDA and CDR2 SQIVND (reference sequence). V lost 5 bases to trimming and J lost 0 bases; unmatched junction nucleotides: 8. The CDR3 DNA follows: TGTGCCAGTAGTCCGCGCAGGGGGTTCAGCACAGATACGCAGTATTTT. Protein sequence: CASSPRRGFSTDTQYF.

The gene calls are TRBV29-1 and TRBJ1-4; TRBD1 matches 8 bases. V was clipped by 6 bases and J by 0 bases; unmatched bases: 21. The CDR3 has 20 amino acids. The germline gives CDR1 SQVTM, CDR2 ANQGSEA. The CDR3 DNA reads TGCAGCGTCAGATGTCCCCGACGACAGGGGAGTATGCCAACTAATGAAAAACTGTTTTTT. Its protein product is CSVRCPRRQGSMPTNEKLFF. The full variable domain, in which reference TRBV29-1 and TRBJ1-4 provide the parts outside the CDR3, is SAVISQKPSRDICQRGTSLTIQCQVDSQVTMMFWYRQQPGQSLTLIATANQGSEATYESGFVIDKFPISRPNLTFSTLTVSNMSPEDSSIYLCSVRCPRRQGSMPTNEKLFFGSGTQLSVL.

The chain uses TRBV25-1 and TRBJ1-3; 8 nucleotides line up with TRBD1. Per the germline V gene, CDR1 is MGHDK and CDR2 is SYGVNS. With 9 bases clipped from V and 2 bases from J, the junction kept 9 bases outside the gene matches. The length of the CDR3 is 15 residues. The CDR3 loop reads CASSPGQVPGNTIYF. CDR3 coding DNA: TGTGCCAGTTCACCGGGACAGGTCCCTGGAAACACCATATATTTT.

J is TRBJ2-7 and V is TRBV7-9; TRBD1 is a possible D gene (6 bases). The germline CDR1 and CDR2 sequences are SEHNR and FQNEAQ (reference sequence). The CDR3 has 16 residues. Trimming stripped 0 bases from V and 2 bases from J, with 14 bases between. CDR3 in DNA: TGTGCCAGCAGCTTAGCCTTAGGACAGTCCGCCTACGAGCAGTACTTC. Encoded protein: CASSLALGQSAYEQYF.

This clone was counted ten times or more. This rearrangement joins TRBV10-2 to TRBJ2-1; unclear D gene. The CDR3 is 15 residues long. Germline-derived CDR1 and CDR2 are WSHSY and SAAADI. V was cut by 0 bases and J by 1 base, with 7 bases left in between. As DNA, the CDR3 is TGCGCCAGCAGTGAGTCCGAGGTATCCTACAATGAGCAGTTCTTC. Protein sequence: CASSESEVSYNEQFF.

J is TRBJ1-1 and V is TRBV5-6; possibly TRBD1 for D (6 bases). The CDR3 has 14 amino acids. Trimming removed 2 bases from V and 4 bases from J, with 12 bases in between. Germline V CDR1 and CDR2: SGHDT, YYEEEE. The CDR3 protein is CASSLMGGPTEAFF. In DNA form, the CDR3 reads TGTGCCAGCAGCTTAATGGGGGGGCCCACTGAAGCTTTCTTT.

The chain couples TRBV7-2 to TRBJ2-7; maybe TRBD1 (5 bases). This CDR3 spans 15 amino acids. Deletions cut 1 base from V and 1 base from J, with 11 bases between. Germline V lookup: CDR1 SGHTA, CDR2 FQGNSA. CDR3 DNA sequence: TGTGCCAGCAGCTTAGTGGGGCCTACTTCCTACGAGCAGTACTTC. It translates to CASSLVGPTSYEQYF.

J is TRBJ1-5 and V is TRBV7-3, with a possible D match to TRBD1 (5 bases). CDR3 size: 14 residues. V lost 8 bases and J 4 bases, leaving 15 bases between the germline ends. In germline, CDR1 is SGHTA, CDR2 FQGTGA. The CDR3 DNA is TGTGCCAGCGCCAACTCCCGGGGGAATCAGCCCCAGCATTTT. It codes for CASANSRGNQPQHF.